This T cell receptor beta chain stems from a study of CD8 T cells in Susac syndrome. RNA was extracted with the RNeasy kit, and a quantity of about 0.5 to 1 ug was reverse transcribed using random hexamers. MiXCR, run by TCRdb on the immunoSEQ multiplex PCR reads, gives a single entry per CDR3 protein. The sample carries about 77,000 distinct CDR3 sequences, about 92% recorded once. This CDR3 contains 14 residues. From germline, CDR1 is MNHNS and CDR2 SASEGT. Trimming stripped 3 bases from V and 0 bases from J, with 3 bases between. The sample taken for sequencing was CD4+ T cells from PBMCs. The receptor was isolated from a human donor with Susac syndrome. The V gene is TRBV6-1, the J gene TRBJ2-6; no firm D call. The CDR3 is CASSEHSGANVLTF. The DNA for the CDR3 is TGTGCCAGCAGTGAGCACTCTGGGGCCAACGTCCTGACTTTC.